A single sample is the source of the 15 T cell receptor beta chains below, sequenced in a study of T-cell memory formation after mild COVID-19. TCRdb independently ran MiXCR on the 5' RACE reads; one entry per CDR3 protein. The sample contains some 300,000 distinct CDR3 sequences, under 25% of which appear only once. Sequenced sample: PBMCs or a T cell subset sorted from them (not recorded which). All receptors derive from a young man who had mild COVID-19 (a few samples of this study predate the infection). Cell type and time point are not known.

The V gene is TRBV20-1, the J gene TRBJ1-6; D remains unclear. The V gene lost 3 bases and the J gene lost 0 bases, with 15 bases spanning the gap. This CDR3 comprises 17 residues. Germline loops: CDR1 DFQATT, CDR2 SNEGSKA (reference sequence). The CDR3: CSASRQDGSSYNSPLHF. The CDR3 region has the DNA TGCAGTGCTAGCCGCCAGGACGGCAGCTCCTATAATTCACCCCTCCACTTT.

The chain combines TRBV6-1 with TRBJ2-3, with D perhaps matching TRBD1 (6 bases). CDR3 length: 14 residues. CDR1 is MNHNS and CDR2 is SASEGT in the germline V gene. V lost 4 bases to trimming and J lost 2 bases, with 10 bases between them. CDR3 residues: CASSGWGPTDTQYF. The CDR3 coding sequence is TGTGCCAGCAGTGGGTGGGGGCCCACAGATACGCAGTATTTT.

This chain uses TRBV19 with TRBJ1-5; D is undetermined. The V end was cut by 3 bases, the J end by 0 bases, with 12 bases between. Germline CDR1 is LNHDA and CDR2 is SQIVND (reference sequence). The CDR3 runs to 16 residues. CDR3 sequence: CASSIRTVYSNQPQHF. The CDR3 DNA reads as TGTGCCAGTAGTATCCGTACAGTATATAGCAATCAGCCCCAGCATTTT.

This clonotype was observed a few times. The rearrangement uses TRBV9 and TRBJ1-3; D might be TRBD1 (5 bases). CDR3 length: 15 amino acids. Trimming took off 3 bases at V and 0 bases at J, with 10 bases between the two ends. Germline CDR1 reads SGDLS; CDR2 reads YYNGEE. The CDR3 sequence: CASSDRQISGNTIYF. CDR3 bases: TGTGCCAGCAGCGACCGACAGATCTCTGGAAACACCATATATTTT.

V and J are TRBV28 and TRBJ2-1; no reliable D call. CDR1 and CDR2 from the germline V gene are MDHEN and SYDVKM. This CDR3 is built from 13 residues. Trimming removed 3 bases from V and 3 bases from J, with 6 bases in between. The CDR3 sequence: CASSFVYYNEQFF. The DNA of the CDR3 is TGTGCCAGCAGTTTTGTCTACTACAATGAGCAGTTCTTC.

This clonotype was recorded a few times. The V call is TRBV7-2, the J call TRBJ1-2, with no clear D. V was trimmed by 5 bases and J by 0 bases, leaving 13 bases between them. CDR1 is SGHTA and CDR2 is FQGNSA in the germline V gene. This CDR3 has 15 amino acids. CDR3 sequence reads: CASSRAAEANYGYTF. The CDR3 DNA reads TGTGCCAGCAGCCGAGCGGCGGAAGCTAACTATGGCTACACCTTC.

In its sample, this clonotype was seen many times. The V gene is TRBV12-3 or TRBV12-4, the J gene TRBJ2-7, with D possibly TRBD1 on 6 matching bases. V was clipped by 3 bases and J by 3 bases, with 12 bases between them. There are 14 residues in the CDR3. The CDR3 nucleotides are TGTGCCAGCAGTTTGGGGACATCCTACTACGAGCAGTACTTC. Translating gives CASSLGTSYYEQYF.

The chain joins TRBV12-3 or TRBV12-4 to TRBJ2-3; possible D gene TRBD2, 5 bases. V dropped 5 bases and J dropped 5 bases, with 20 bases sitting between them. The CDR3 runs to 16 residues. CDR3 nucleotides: TGTGCCAGCAGTCCTCCCGGCCGAACACGGGGAGATACGCAGTATTTT. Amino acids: CASSPPGRTRGDTQYF.

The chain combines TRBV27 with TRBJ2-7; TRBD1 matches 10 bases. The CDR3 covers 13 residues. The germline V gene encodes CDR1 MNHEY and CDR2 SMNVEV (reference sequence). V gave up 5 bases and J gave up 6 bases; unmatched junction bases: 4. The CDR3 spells CASSHGTGVEQYF. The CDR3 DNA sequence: TGTGCCAGCAGTCATGGGACAGGGGTCGAGCAGTACTTC.

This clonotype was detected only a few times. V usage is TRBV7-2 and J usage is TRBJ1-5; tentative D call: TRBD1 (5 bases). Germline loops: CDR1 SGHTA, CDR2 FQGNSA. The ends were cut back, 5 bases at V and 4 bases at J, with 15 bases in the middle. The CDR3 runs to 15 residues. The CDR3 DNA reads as TGTGCCAGCAGCCCGCCGGGGGGGGGAAATCAGCCCCAGCATTTT. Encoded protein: CASSPPGGGNQPQHF.

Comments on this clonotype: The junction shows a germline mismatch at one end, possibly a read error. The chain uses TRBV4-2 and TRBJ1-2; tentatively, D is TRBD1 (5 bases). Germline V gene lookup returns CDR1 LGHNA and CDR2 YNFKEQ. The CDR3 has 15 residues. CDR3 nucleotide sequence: TGTGCCAGCAGCCAAGATATGGGCAGGGACTACGGCTACACCTTC. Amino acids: CASSQDMGRDYGYTF.

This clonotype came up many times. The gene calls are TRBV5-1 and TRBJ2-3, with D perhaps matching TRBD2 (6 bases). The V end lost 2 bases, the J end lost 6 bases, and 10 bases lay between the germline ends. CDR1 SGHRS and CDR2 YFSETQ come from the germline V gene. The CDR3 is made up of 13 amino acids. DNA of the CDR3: TGCGCCAGCAGCTTCCCGGGGGACGATACGCAGTATTTT. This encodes CASSFPGDDTQYF.

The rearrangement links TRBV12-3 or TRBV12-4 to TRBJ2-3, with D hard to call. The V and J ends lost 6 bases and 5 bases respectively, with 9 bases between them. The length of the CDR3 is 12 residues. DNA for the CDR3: TGTGCCAGCAGCCCATTTGGAGATACGCAGTATTTT. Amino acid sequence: CASSPFGDTQYF.

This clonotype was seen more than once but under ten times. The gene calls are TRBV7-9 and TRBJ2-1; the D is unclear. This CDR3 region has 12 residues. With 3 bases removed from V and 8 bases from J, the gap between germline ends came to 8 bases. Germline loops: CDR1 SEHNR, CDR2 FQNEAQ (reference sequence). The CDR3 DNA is TGTGCCAGCAGCTTCGGCGTCTATGAGCAGTTCTTC. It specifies CASSFGVYEQFF.

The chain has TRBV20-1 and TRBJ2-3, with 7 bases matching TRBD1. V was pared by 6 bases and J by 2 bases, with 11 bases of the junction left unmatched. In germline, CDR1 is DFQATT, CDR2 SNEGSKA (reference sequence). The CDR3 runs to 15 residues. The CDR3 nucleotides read TGCAGTGCCCCGCACCCGGGACAGATCACAGATACGCAGTATTTT. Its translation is CSAPHPGQITDTQYF.